What follows is one T cell receptor beta chain and its context. The antigen remains unidentified. TCRdb's copy holds only in-frame clones and misses some; the assay was immunoSEQ multiplex PCR. The profile covers around 68,000 clones, with roughly 85% appearing a single time and roughly 15% taken by the ten largest. V was pared by 6 bases and J by 6 bases, with 10 bases of the junction left unmatched. The germline V gene has CDR1 SGHVS and CDR2 FNYEAQ. The CDR3 runs to 16 residues. This sample was taken from a study of OX40 agonist ivuxolimab in advanced cancers. On the study more broadly: Allowance was made for prior anti-PD-1, anti-PD-L1 or anti-CTLA-4 therapy, and about 37% had some.

Study findings and constraints: Low levels of normalized T-cell clonal expansion also appeared in some nonresponders.

The receptor's source is an adult with an advanced solid tumor such as melanoma, head and neck, liver or kidney cancer. Here the sequenced sample was CD4+ or CD8+ T cells sorted from blood, taken in a trial of the OX40 agonist ivuxolimab. The chain couples TRBV7-6 to TRBJ2-1; 11 nucleotides line up with TRBD1. In nucleotides, the CDR3 is TGTGCCAGCAGTTCAACTCCGGGACAGGGGGGCAATGAGCAGTTCTTC. This codes for CASSSTPGQGGNEQFF.